The next 24 T cell receptor beta chains were all read from a single sample in a study of identical twins. One entry per CDR3 protein results from TCRdb running MiXCR on the 5' RACE reads. The sample lists some 1,700,000 distinct CDR3 sequences, around a third seen once, with less than 0.35% in the top ten. Source material: cord blood. Receptor source: a newborn girl in good health.

The J gene is TRBJ1-6, the V gene TRBV7-6; D not resolved. V was cut by 8 bases and J by 9 bases, with 23 bases left in between. The CDR3 runs 16 residues. Germline CDR1 SGHVS, CDR2 FNYEAQ. CDR3 coding DNA: TGTGCCAGCGGCCCTCGGAGCGTAGCTCCGGCTTCACCCCTCCACTTT. Translated, it gives CASGPRSVAPASPLHF.

V and J are TRBV13 and TRBJ1-1; D remains ambiguous. Germline values: CDR1 PRHDT, CDR2 FYEKMQ (reference sequence). This CDR3 region has 11 residues. The V end lost 2 bases, the J end lost 11 bases, and 9 bases lay between the germline ends. CDR3 in amino acids: CASSLSGVAFF. CDR3 bases: TGTGCCAGCAGCTTATCGGGTGTTGCTTTCTTT.

This clonotype was seen repeatedly, ten times or more. The chain is built from TRBV7-2 and TRBJ2-3; possible D gene TRBD2, 5 bases. Looked up from germline, CDR1 is SGHTA and CDR2 is FQGNSA. Trimming left V 2 bases short and J 2 bases short, with 8 bases between. The CDR3 extends over 14 amino acids. DNA of the CDR3: TGTGCCAGCAGCTTACAGCGGATCACAGATACGCAGTATTTT. Protein: CASSLQRITDTQYF.

V is TRBV3-1 and J is TRBJ2-4; D not resolved. The CDR3 has 14 amino acids. Germline V gene lookup returns CDR1 LGHDT and CDR2 YNNKEL (reference sequence). The V gene lost 2 bases and the J gene lost 0 bases, with 5 bases spanning the gap. CDR3 bases: TGTGCCAGCAGCCAATCGGTAGCCAAAAACATTCAGTACTTC. This gives the protein CASSQSVAKNIQYF.

The chain combines TRBV7-2 with TRBJ2-1; D might be TRBD1 or TRBD2, each matching 6 bases. This CDR3 has 14 amino acids. Looked up from germline, CDR1 is SGHTA and CDR2 is FQGNSA. The V end lost 1 base, the J end lost 8 bases, and 12 bases lay between the germline ends. In DNA form, the CDR3 reads TGTGCCAGCAGCTTAGTCGAGGGGGGCTATGAGCAGTTCTTC. Its translation is CASSLVEGGYEQFF.

The J gene is TRBJ2-7, the V gene TRBV20-1; tentatively, D is TRBD1 (5 bases). The V end was cut by 0 bases, the J end by 4 bases, with 13 bases between. This CDR3 contains 14 residues. The germline gives CDR1 DFQATT, CDR2 SNEGSKA (reference sequence). The DNA of the CDR3 is TGCAGTGCTAGAGATCAGGGTTCAACTTACGAGCAGTACTTC. This encodes CSARDQGSTYEQYF.

This clonotype was observed a handful of times. This chain connects TRBV27 to TRBJ2-5, with 10 positions matching TRBD2. The J call is in doubt because the DNA end fits TRBJ2-7 better. The CDR3 is 17 amino acids. CDR1 and CDR2 from the germline V gene are MNHEY and SMNVEV (reference sequence). The CDR3 reads CASSPPPGTSEYSEQYF. CDR3 coding DNA: TGTGCCAGCAGTCCTCCTCCGGGGACTAGCGAATACAGCGAGCAGTACTTC.

This chain joins TRBV27 and TRBJ1-6, with D hard to call. The CDR3 is made up of 15 amino acids. CDR1 is MNHEY, CDR2 SMNVEV, per germline (reference sequence). V shed 6 bases and J shed 3 bases, with 12 bases lying between them. This CDR3 reads CASREELHYNSPLHF. CDR3 DNA sequence: TGTGCCAGCAGGGAGGAGCTTCACTATAATTCACCCCTCCACTTT.

This clonotype came up a few times. The chain combines TRBV11-1 with TRBJ2-5; 8 bases line up with TRBD1. V shed 1 base, J shed 1 base, and the junction held 20 bases outside the gene matches. The CDR3 is made up of 21 amino acids. Per the germline V gene, CDR1 is SGHAT and CDR2 is FQDESV (reference sequence). This CDR3 reads CASSLGRTRLRIGQGQETQYF. The CDR3 region has the DNA TGTGCCAGCAGCTTAGGACGTACGAGGTTGAGAATAGGACAGGGCCAAGAGACCCAGTACTTC.

The V gene is TRBV25-1, the J gene TRBJ2-7; D may match TRBD1 or TRBD2 (5 bases each). CDR1 is MGHDK, CDR2 SYGVNS, per germline. Trimming pared 0 bases from V and 4 bases from J, leaving 13 bases between. The CDR3 loop spans 15 amino acids. The CDR3 DNA is TGTGCCAGCAGTGAATATGAGGGGTCCGGGTACGAGCAGTACTTC. Its protein is CASSEYEGSGYEQYF.

V is TRBV7-9 and J is TRBJ2-5; the D gene is possibly TRBD2 (6 bases). The CDR3 extends over 20 amino acids. Between the trimmed V and J ends, which lost 2 bases and 0 bases, there was a span of 25 bases. Looked up from germline, CDR1 is SEHNR and CDR2 is FQNEAQ (reference sequence). This CDR3 is CASSLNPSDFFIWNQETQYF. DNA for the CDR3: TGTGCCAGCAGCTTAAACCCTAGCGACTTTTTTATTTGGAACCAAGAGACCCAGTACTTC.

The rearrangement uses TRBV29-1 and TRBJ1-5, with D possibly matching TRBD1 (5 bases). This CDR3 contains 14 residues. Between the trimmed V and J ends, which lost 5 bases and 2 bases, there was a span of 13 bases. Per germline, CDR1 SQVTM and CDR2 ANQGSEA. CDR3 coding DNA: TGCAGCGTTTCGGGGGGAGAAGGCAATCAGCCCCAGCATTTT. As protein: CSVSGGEGNQPQHF.

This sequence joins TRBV5-1 and TRBJ2-1; 9 positions match TRBD2. The CDR3 length is 17 residues. The ends lost 4 bases at V and 7 bases at J; junction bases unmatched: 15. Germline V lookup: CDR1 SGHRS, CDR2 YFSETQ. CDR3 in amino acids: CASSRRTSDPTWNEQFF. The CDR3 DNA sequence: TGCGCCAGCAGCCGCAGGACTAGCGATCCTACCTGGAATGAGCAGTTCTTC.

The chain uses TRBV29-1 and TRBJ2-5; D unresolved. Per the germline V gene, CDR1 is SQVTM and CDR2 is ANQGSEA. Trimming stripped 4 bases from V and 8 bases from J, with 11 bases between. The CDR3 is made up of 11 amino acids. The CDR3 sequence is CSVVIANTQYF. CDR3 DNA sequence: TGCAGCGTTGTCATCGCTAATACCCAGTACTTC.

This chain's CDR3 is CASSQVMGADTQYF. DNA for the CDR3: TGTGCCAGCAGCCAAGTAATGGGAGCAGATACGCAGTATTTT. The rearrangement joins TRBV14 to TRBJ2-3, with D perhaps TRBD2 (5 bases). There are 14 residues in the CDR3. V was clipped by 1 base and J by 4 bases, with 9 bases between them. Per germline, CDR1 SGHDN and CDR2 FVKESK. Full variable domain (remainder filled in from reference TRBV14 and TRBJ2-3): EAGVTQFPSHSVIEKGQTVTLRCDPISGHDNLYWYRRVMGKEIKFLLHFVKESKQDESGMPNNRFLAERTGGTYSTLKVQPAELEDSGVYFCASSQVMGADTQYFGPGTRLTVL.

This clonotype was seen a handful of times. V and J are TRBV4-1 and TRBJ2-5; 9 nucleotides agree with TRBD1. The CDR3 has 17 residues. V was pared by 2 bases and J by 1 base, with 8 bases of the junction left unmatched. Germline assignment: CDR1 MGHRA and CDR2 YSYEKL. The CDR3 loop reads CASSQYIGQGRQETQYF. In nucleotides, the CDR3 is TGCGCCAGCAGCCAATATATAGGACAGGGGCGCCAAGAGACCCAGTACTTC.

The V call is TRBV12-3 or TRBV12-4, the J call TRBJ2-3, with a weak D call TRBD2 (7 bases). The V gene lost 3 bases and the J gene lost 11 bases, with 21 bases spanning the gap. This CDR3 region has 15 residues. The CDR3 sequence: CASSLSGGRADVQYF. As DNA, the CDR3 is TGTGCCAGCAGTTTGTCCGGGGGGCGCGCAGATGTGCAGTATTTT.

This clonotype was observed a few times. The J gene is TRBJ2-5, the V gene TRBV5-1; 7 bases are a match to TRBD1. V lost 7 bases to trimming and J lost 1 base; unmatched junction nucleotides: 10. The CDR3 runs to 15 residues. Germline-derived CDR1 and CDR2 are SGHRS and YFSETQ. The CDR3, as DNA: TGCGCCAGCGTGGAGAACAGGGGAATCCAAGAGACCCAGTACTTC. Protein sequence: CASVENRGIQETQYF.

This clonotype has more than one count but fewer than ten. The CDR3: CASSPTEEAPHPYNEQFF. The CDR3 coding sequence is TGTGCCAGCAGTCCCACGGAAGAGGCCCCACACCCATACAATGAGCAGTTCTTC. The rearrangement joins TRBV28 to TRBJ2-1; no definite D call. The germline V and J ends were trimmed by 5 bases and 4 bases, with 24 bases remaining between them. This CDR3 has 18 amino acids. CDR1 is MDHEN and CDR2 is SYDVKM in the germline V gene. Based on the CDR3 plus reference TRBV28 and TRBJ2-1, the full variable domain is DVKVTQSSRYLVKRTGEKVFLECVQDMDHENMFWYRQDPGLGLRLIYFSYDVKMKEKGDIPEGYSVSREKKERFSLILESASTNQTSMYLCASSPTEEAPHPYNEQFFGPGTRLTVL.

This clonotype was detected a few times. The chain employs TRBV6-2 or TRBV6-3 and TRBJ2-1; TRBD2 is a possible D gene (5 bases). V was trimmed by 10 bases and J by 5 bases, leaving 21 bases between them. In germline, CDR1 is MNHEY, CDR2 SVGEGT. The CDR3 loop spans 15 amino acids. The CDR3 DNA reads TGTGCCACCCTATCCCATGGCGGGCGAAACAATGAGCAGTTCTTC. As protein: CATLSHGGRNNEQFF.

V is TRBV6-5 and J is TRBJ1-5, with no clear D. V was cut by 6 bases and J by 5 bases, with 11 bases left in between. CDR1 MNHEY and CDR2 SVGAGI come from the germline V gene. The CDR3 covers 13 residues. The CDR3 sequence is CASRGRRYQPQHF. In nucleotides, the CDR3 is TGTGCCAGCAGGGGCAGGAGATATCAGCCCCAGCATTTT.

This clonotype was counted a single time. This sequence joins TRBV25-1 and TRBJ2-7; 7 positions agree with TRBD1. V dropped 3 bases and J dropped 1; count of bases not matched to a gene: 6. This CDR3 comprises 15 residues. Germline V gene sequence: CDR1 MGHDK, CDR2 SYGVNS. CDR3 DNA sequence: TGTGCCAGCAGTGATTCCCGGGACAGATCCTACGAGCAGTACTTC. It specifies CASSDSRDRSYEQYF.

This chain joins TRBV12-3 or TRBV12-4 and TRBJ2-1; D may correspond to TRBD1 or TRBD2 (5 bases each). CDR3 size: 14 residues. The V end lost 2 bases, the J end lost 9 bases, and 14 bases lay between the germline ends. The CDR3 nucleotides read TGTGCCAGCAGTTTATGGTCCCGGGACGGTGAGCAGTTCTTC. This codes for CASSLWSRDGEQFF.

This clonotype was counted a few times. The chain links TRBV6-5 to TRBJ1-5; 9 bases match TRBD1. Looked up from germline, CDR1 is MNHEY and CDR2 is SVGAGI. The J segment lost 3 bases and the V segment lost 5 bases, leaving 8 bases of the junction unmatched. The CDR3 has 16 residues. CDR3 region: CASSPTGTGLNQPQHF. The CDR3 DNA follows: TGTGCCAGCAGTCCGACCGGGACAGGGCTCAATCAGCCCCAGCATTTT.